These 22 T cell receptor beta chains were sequenced from one sample in a study of T-cell memory formation after mild COVID-19. Via MiXCR, TCRdb re-called the 5' RACE reads, giving one row per CDR3 protein. The sample lists 40,000 to 60,000 distinct CDR3 sequences, roughly an eighth occurring once. Sequenced input: PBMCs or a T cell subset sorted from them (not recorded which). The receptors here all came from a man aged 18 to 29 who had mild COVID-19 (a few samples of this study predate the infection). Cell type and time point are not known.

The genes are TRBV28 and TRBJ2-6; a weak D match, TRBD1 (6 bases). Germline loops: CDR1 MDHEN, CDR2 SYDVKM. The CDR3 length is 16 residues. V gave up 8 bases and J gave up 5 bases, with 19 bases separating them. CDR3 residues: CASRDTAYNWANVLTF. The CDR3 DNA is TGTGCCAGCCGGGACACCGCTTATAATTGGGCCAACGTCCTGACTTTC.

The chain uses TRBV6-2 or TRBV6-3 and TRBJ1-5; weak D call: TRBD1 (6 bases). Germline V gene data show CDR1 as MNHEY and CDR2 as SVGEGT. The CDR3 is 16 residues long. The ends were cut back, 8 bases at V and 5 bases at J, with 22 bases in the middle. The CDR3 nucleotides read TGTGCCAGCTCGGGTACGGGGGCGGCTACCTATCAGCCCCAGCATTTT. As protein: CASSGTGAATYQPQHF.

The rearrangement joins TRBV12-3 or TRBV12-4 to TRBJ1-1, with 9 positions matching TRBD1. With 0 bases clipped from V and 0 bases from J, the junction kept 5 bases outside the gene matches. This CDR3 has 17 residues. The chain's CDR3 is CASSLAIRDRVNTEAFF. CDR3 sequence (DNA): TGTGCCAGCAGTTTAGCCATCCGGGACAGGGTGAACACTGAAGCTTTCTTT.

The gene calls are TRBV14 and TRBJ1-2, with D maybe TRBD1 (5 bases). The V gene lost 5 bases and the J gene lost 5 bases, with 9 bases spanning the gap. The germline V gene encodes CDR1 SGHDN and CDR2 FVKESK. The CDR3 sequence is 12 residues long. In nucleotides, the CDR3 is TGTGCCAGCAGCGCAGGGCTTTATGGCTACACCTTC. Protein sequence: CASSAGLYGYTF.

There are many counts of this clonotype. V gene TRBV3-1 combines with J gene TRBJ2-7; possible D gene TRBD2, 6 bases. This CDR3 has 16 residues. CDR1 and CDR2 (germline): LGHDT, YNNKEL (reference sequence). Trimming shortened V by 1 base and J by 2 bases, and 15 bases separated the two germline ends. CDR3 region: CASSQAHAGGAYEQYF. CDR3 nucleotide sequence: TGTGCCAGCAGCCAAGCCCATGCTGGAGGGGCCTACGAGCAGTACTTC.

A few counts support this clonotype. The V call is TRBV6-6, the J call TRBJ2-7, with TRBD2 as a possible D gene (6 bases). The length of the CDR3 is 16 residues. The germline gives CDR1 MNHNY, CDR2 SVGAGI (reference sequence). With 0 bases removed from V and 2 bases from J, the gap between germline ends came to 14 bases. The CDR3 sequence: CASSYSPGRSTYEQYF. The DNA for the CDR3 is TGTGCCAGCAGTTACTCCCCGGGGAGGTCTACCTACGAGCAGTACTTC.

This clonotype has a handful of counts. The chain joins TRBV13 to TRBJ1-3, with unresolved D. The ends were cut back, 5 bases at V and 0 bases at J, with 14 bases in the middle. CDR3 length: 16 amino acids. Germline V gives CDR1 PRHDT, CDR2 FYEKMQ (reference sequence). This CDR3 is CASSRATPSSGNTIYF. The CDR3 DNA is TGTGCCAGCAGCCGTGCGACGCCGAGCTCTGGAAACACCATATATTTT.

In its sample, this clonotype was seen a few times. The chain uses TRBV3-1 and TRBJ2-1, with 9 nucleotides matching TRBD2. CDR1 and CDR2 (germline): LGHDT, YNNKEL (reference sequence). The V and J ends lost 4 bases and 5 bases, in that order; junction bases with no gene match: 6. The CDR3 totals 15 residues. The CDR3 nucleotides read TGTGCCAGCAGCCCCGCACTAGCGGGTCACAATGAGCAGTTCTTC. Its translation: CASSPALAGHNEQFF.

This clonotype has only a few counts. The rearrangement links TRBV3-1 to TRBJ2-1, with TRBD2 as a possible D gene (5 bases). V lost 0 bases and J 0 bases, leaving 15 bases between the germline ends. The V gene's germline CDR1 is LGHDT and CDR2 YNNKEL (reference sequence). The CDR3 spans 18 residues. The CDR3 DNA is TGTGCCAGCAGCCAAGATCGACTATCCCGGAGCTCCTACAATGAGCAGTTCTTC. Translating it yields CASSQDRLSRSSYNEQFF.

This clonotype was detected only a few times. The rearrangement joins TRBV7-9 to TRBJ2-2; D is possibly TRBD1 or TRBD2 (7 bases each). Trimming removed 8 bases from V and 4 bases from J, with 17 bases in between. Germline V gene sequence: CDR1 SEHNR, CDR2 FQNEAQ (reference sequence). This CDR3 spans 15 amino acids. The CDR3 DNA reads as TGTGCCAGCCGCCGGGGGGCAGGGGGCACCGGGGAGCTGTTTTTT. Translation gives CASRRGAGGTGELFF.

This clonotype has just a few counts. The chain couples TRBV28 to TRBJ1-6, with a possible D match to TRBD1 (5 bases). Trimming shortened V by 3 bases and J by 7 bases, and 10 bases separated the two germline ends. Per the germline V gene, CDR1 is MDHEN and CDR2 is SYDVKM. The CDR3 is made up of 14 amino acids. The CDR3 sequence: CASSFSGTNSPLHF. DNA for the CDR3: TGTGCCAGCAGTTTTTCGGGGACGAATTCACCCCTCCACTTT.

This chain connects TRBV24-1 to TRBJ2-3; D unresolved. The CDR3 consists of 14 residues. Germline assignment: CDR1 KGHDR and CDR2 SFDVKD. V dropped 7 bases and J dropped 2 bases, with 12 bases sitting between them. The CDR3 nucleotides are TGTGCCACCAGGAACGGCAGGACCACAGATACGCAGTATTTT. It specifies CATRNGRTTDTQYF.

This chain uses TRBV11-2 with TRBJ2-1; 7 bases agree with TRBD2. The ends lost 5 bases at V and 4 bases at J; junction bases unmatched: 11. CDR1 SGHAT and CDR2 FQNNGV come from the germline V gene. The CDR3 covers 16 residues. The CDR3 DNA is TGTGCCAGCAGCCCAATCCGGGGGGAACCTTACAATGAGCAGTTCTTC. This translates into CASSPIRGEPYNEQFF.

This chain connects TRBV20-1 to TRBJ1-4; D is unresolved. Germline CDR1 reads DFQATT; CDR2 reads SNEGSKA (reference sequence). The CDR3 length is 12 residues. Between the trimmed V and J ends, which lost 4 bases and 7 bases, there was a span of 10 bases. The CDR3 region has the DNA TGCAGTGCTACCAGCGATACTGAAAAACTGTTTTTT. Encoded protein: CSATSDTEKLFF.

This CDR3 reads CASSPLEGYEQYV. The CDR3 nucleotides read TGTGCCAGCTCACCCTTAGAGGGTTACGAGCAGTACGTC. The V gene is TRBV18, the J gene TRBJ2-7; weak D call: TRBD2 (5 bases). The CDR3 is made up of 13 amino acids. Between the trimmed V and J ends, which lost 3 bases and 4 bases, there was a span of 10 bases. Germline CDR1 KGHSH, CDR2 LQKENI.

The chain employs TRBV6-6 and TRBJ2-3; D might be TRBD1 or TRBD2, each matching 5 bases. Trimming removed 4 bases from V and 1 base from J, with 12 bases in between. CDR3 length: 15 residues. Germline V gene lookup returns CDR1 MNHNY and CDR2 SVGAGI (reference sequence). The CDR3 DNA reads TGTGCCAGCAGTTTCCTCTTGGGACGCACAGATACGCAGTATTTT. Its translation: CASSFLLGRTDTQYF.

The chain employs TRBV5-4 and TRBJ2-7; D ambiguous. V lost 2 bases and J 2 bases, leaving 8 bases between the germline ends. This CDR3 has 13 residues. Germline CDR1 is SGHNT and CDR2 is YYREEE (reference sequence). The CDR3 spells CASSFHEAYEQYF. The CDR3 nucleotides are TGTGCCAGCAGCTTTCATGAAGCCTACGAGCAGTACTTC.

V gene TRBV6-2 or TRBV6-3 combines with J gene TRBJ2-2; D is undetermined. The CDR3 spans 16 residues. Germline V gives CDR1 MNHEY, CDR2 SVGEGT. V was cut by 4 bases and J by 6 bases, with 18 bases left in between. The CDR3: CASSLGIPWEPGELFF. CDR3 DNA: TGTGCCAGCAGTTTGGGGATCCCTTGGGAACCCGGGGAGCTGTTTTTT.

V is TRBV7-6 and J is TRBJ1-5; 8 positions match TRBD1. The J segment lost 7 bases and the V segment lost 5 bases, leaving 10 bases of the junction unmatched. CDR1 and CDR2 from the germline V gene are SGHVS and FNYEAQ. CDR3 length equals 15 residues. CDR3 protein: CASSQMTGVNQPQHF. Written as DNA, the CDR3 is TGTGCCAGCAGCCAAATGACAGGGGTAAACCAGCCCCAGCATTTT.

The gene calls are TRBV20-1 and TRBJ2-1, with a weak D call TRBD1 (5 bases). Looked up from germline, CDR1 is DFQATT and CDR2 is SNEGSKA (reference sequence). V dropped 1 base and J dropped 6 bases, with 10 bases sitting between them. There are 13 residues in the CDR3. The CDR3 region has the DNA TGCAGTGCTAGAGCCACAGGAAGCAATGAGCAGTTCTTC. Translation gives CSARATGSNEQFF.

CDR3 loop: CASKLGRTGLTSGDNEQFF. Written as DNA, the CDR3 is TGTGCCAGCAAACTGGGCCGGACAGGGTTAACTAGCGGGGACAATGAGCAGTTCTTC. The rearrangement links TRBV12-3 or TRBV12-4 to TRBJ2-1; 10 nucleotides agree with TRBD2. The CDR3 consists of 19 residues. The J segment lost 5 bases and the V segment lost 7 bases, leaving 20 bases of the junction unmatched.

In this sample, this clonotype turned up a few times. The rearrangement uses TRBV18 and TRBJ2-6; D call uncertain. This CDR3 comprises 16 residues. The V end lost 0 bases, the J end lost 2 bases, and 8 bases lay between the germline ends. Germline loops: CDR1 KGHSH, CDR2 LQKENI. CDR3 region: CASSPPYLAGANVLTF. In DNA form, the CDR3 reads TGTGCCAGCTCACCACCATATCTAGCTGGGGCCAACGTCCTGACTTTC.